What follows are 9 T cell receptor beta chains derived from one specimen sequenced in a study of blood T cell repertoires in COVID-19. Libraries were prepared by immunoSEQ multiplex PCR; TCRdb keeps only in-frame clonotypes and omits some of them. The table includes roughly 350,000 clones, 92% detected once. Sample: PBMCs or T cells enriched from blood (not recorded which). The receptors derive from a woman aged 25 to 39 who had recovered from COVID-19.

The rearrangement joins TRBV7-2 to TRBJ1-1; D gene uncertain. Trimming took 2 bases from V and 9 from J, leaving 13 bases between them. Germline V CDR1 and CDR2: SGHTA, FQGNSA. The CDR3 spans 13 residues. CDR3 in amino acids: CASSLSRLAKAFF. CDR3 sequence (DNA): TGTGCCAGCAGCTTAAGTCGTTTGGCAAAAGCTTTCTTT.

The chain is built from TRBV7-3 and TRBJ2-3; D is ambiguous. From germline, CDR1 is SGHTA and CDR2 FQGTGA. The CDR3 sequence is 13 residues long. The ends were cut back, 5 bases at V and 2 bases at J, with 8 bases in the middle. CDR3 in amino acids: CASSKTFTDTQYF. The DNA of the CDR3 is TGTGCCAGCAGCAAGACTTTCACAGATACGCAGTATTTT.

This rearrangement joins TRBV28 to TRBJ2-1; the D is unclear. CDR3 length: 12 residues. V lost 3 bases and J lost 6, with 6 bases in between. Germline V CDR1 and CDR2: MDHEN, SYDVKM. The CDR3 reads CASSFMANEQFF. CDR3 DNA: TGTGCCAGCAGTTTTATGGCCAATGAGCAGTTCTTC. Based on the CDR3 plus reference TRBV28 and TRBJ2-1, the full variable domain is DVKVTQSSRYLVKRTGEKVFLECVQDMDHENMFWYRQDPGLGLRLIYFSYDVKMKEKGDIPEGYSVSREKKERFSLILESASTNQTSMYLCASSFMANEQFFGPGTRLTVL.

The V gene is TRBV12-3 or TRBV12-4, the J gene TRBJ1-5; a weak D match, TRBD1 (5 bases). The length of the CDR3 is 13 residues. Trimming took off 2 bases at V and 7 bases at J, with 9 bases between the two ends. CDR3 coding DNA: TGTGCCAGCAGTTTACAGGGTCGACAGCCCCAGCATTTT. Translated: CASSLQGRQPQHF.

V and J are TRBV3-1 (or the pseudogene TRBV3-2) and TRBJ2-7, with 9 bases fitting TRBD1. Germline CDR1 and CDR2: LGHDT and YNNKEL (reference sequence). V shed 0 bases, J shed 3 bases, and the junction held 6 bases outside the gene matches. This CDR3 spans 16 amino acids. The CDR3 nucleotides are TGTGCCAGCAGCCAAGACAGACAGGGGGGAGGCTACGAGCAGTACTTC. Its translation: CASSQDRQGGGYEQYF.

The chain links TRBV27 to TRBJ1-4; the match to TRBD1 covers 9 bases. The CDR3 length is 15 residues. Germline V gene sequence: CDR1 MNHEY, CDR2 SMNVEV (reference sequence). Losses at the gene ends were 5 bases for V and 11 bases for J; bases not matched to a gene: 12. The DNA of the CDR3 is TGTGCCAGCAGTGCGACCCGGGACAGGGTAGTGAAACTGTTTTTT. Translated, it gives CASSATRDRVVKLFF. The complete variable domain, with remaining parts taken from reference TRBV27 and TRBJ1-4, reads EAQVTQNPRYLITVTGKKLTVTCSQNMNHEYMSWYRQDPGLGLRQIYYSMNVEVTDKGDVPEGYKVSRKEKRNFPLILESPSPNQTSLYFCASSATRDRVVKLFFGSGTQLSVL.

The genes are TRBV28 and TRBJ2-7; a weak D match, TRBD1 (6 bases). V dropped 5 bases and J dropped 2 bases, with 13 bases sitting between them. The CDR3 consists of 14 residues. Germline CDR1 reads MDHEN; CDR2 reads SYDVKM. The CDR3 DNA reads as TGTGCCAGCAGTCAGATAACAGGGACCTACGAGCAGTACTTC. The encoded protein is CASSQITGTYEQYF. The full variable domain, in which reference TRBV28 and TRBJ2-7 provide the parts outside the CDR3, is DVKVTQSSRYLVKRTGEKVFLECVQDMDHENMFWYRQDPGLGLRLIYFSYDVKMKEKGDIPEGYSVSREKKERFSLILESASTNQTSMYLCASSQITGTYEQYFGPGTRLTVT.

The chain links TRBV7-9 to TRBJ1-6; maybe TRBD1 (6 bases). The CDR3 covers 14 residues. Trimming took off 5 bases at V and 5 bases at J, with 10 bases between the two ends. The V gene's germline CDR1 is SEHNR and CDR2 FQNEAQ (reference sequence). For the CDR3, the DNA is TGTGCCAGCAGCCGGACAGACCATAATTCACCCCTCCACTTT. This encodes CASSRTDHNSPLHF.

This clone was recorded only once. This chain connects TRBV25-1 to TRBJ2-2, with TRBD1 identical over 7 bases. CDR1 is MGHDK, CDR2 SYGVNS, per germline. CDR3 length equals 13 residues. V shed 4 bases, J shed 5 bases, and the junction held 1 base outside the gene matches. The CDR3 bases are TGTGCCAGCAGTGGACAGGGAACCGGGGAGCTGTTTTTT. Translating it yields CASSGQGTGELFF.